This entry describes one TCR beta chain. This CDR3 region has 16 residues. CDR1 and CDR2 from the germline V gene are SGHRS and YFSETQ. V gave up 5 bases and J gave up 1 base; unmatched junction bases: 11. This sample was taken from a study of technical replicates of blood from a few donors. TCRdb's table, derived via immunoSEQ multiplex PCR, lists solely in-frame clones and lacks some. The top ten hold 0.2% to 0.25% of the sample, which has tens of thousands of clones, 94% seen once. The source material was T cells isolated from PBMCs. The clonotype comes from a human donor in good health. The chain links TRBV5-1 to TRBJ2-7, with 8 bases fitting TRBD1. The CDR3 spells CASRKFGQGSSYEQYF. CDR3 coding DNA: TGCGCCAGCAGAAAATTCGGACAGGGCTCATCCTACGAGCAGTACTTC.